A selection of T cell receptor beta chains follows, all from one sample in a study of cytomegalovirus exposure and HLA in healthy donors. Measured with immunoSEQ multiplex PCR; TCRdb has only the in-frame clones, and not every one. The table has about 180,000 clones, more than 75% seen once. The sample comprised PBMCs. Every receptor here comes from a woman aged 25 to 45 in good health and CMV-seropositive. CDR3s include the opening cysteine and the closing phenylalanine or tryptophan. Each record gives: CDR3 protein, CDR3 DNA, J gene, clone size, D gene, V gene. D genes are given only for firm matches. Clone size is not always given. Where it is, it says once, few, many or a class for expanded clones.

CDR3 protein: CASSPGTGANYGYTF
CDR3 DNA: TGTGCCAGCTCACCTGGGACAGGAGCTAACTATGGCTACACCTTC
J gene: TRBJ1-2
clone size: .
D gene: TRBD1
V gene: TRBV18

CDR3 protein: CASSQTNRDYEQYF
CDR3 DNA: TGCGCCAGCAGCCAAACCAACAGGGACTACGAGCAGTACTTC
J gene: TRBJ2-7
clone size: .
D gene: .
V gene: TRBV4-1

CDR3 protein: CASSYSTGQIYEQYF
CDR3 DNA: TGTGCCAGCAGTTACTCGACAGGACAGATCTACGAGCAGTACTTC
J gene: TRBJ2-7
clone size: few
D gene: .
V gene: TRBV6-5

CDR3 protein: CAAHGSTDTQYF
CDR3 DNA: TGTGCCGCACACGGGAGTACAGATACGCAGTATTTT
J gene: TRBJ2-3
clone size: .
D gene: .
V gene: TRBV18

CDR3 protein: CASSLAGGTSTDTQYF
CDR3 DNA: TGTGCCAGCAGCCTAGCGGGGGGGACTAGCACAGATACGCAGTATTTT
J gene: TRBJ2-3
clone size: .
D gene: TRBD2
V gene: TRBV6-6

CDR3 protein: CAWSSGTGAYEQYF
CDR3 DNA: TGTGCCTGGAGTTCCGGGACAGGGGCGTACGAGCAGTACTTC
J gene: TRBJ2-7
clone size: few
D gene: TRBD1
V gene: TRBV30

CDR3 protein: CASSLETEGTLTDTQYF
CDR3 DNA: TGTGCCAGCAGTCTCGAAACCGAGGGCACTCTTACCGATACGCAGTATTTT
J gene: TRBJ2-3
clone size: .
D gene: .
V gene: TRBV27

CDR3 protein: CASSQAGAGGSYEQYF
CDR3 DNA: TGCGCCAGCAGCCAAGCGGGCGCGGGGGGCTCCTACGAGCAGTACTTC
J gene: TRBJ2-7
clone size: .
D gene: TRBD2
V gene: TRBV4-1

CDR3 protein: CASNGREYSYNSPLHF
CDR3 DNA: TGTGCCAGCAACGGCAGGGAATACTCCTATAATTCACCCCTCCACTTT
J gene: TRBJ1-6
clone size: .
D gene: .
V gene: TRBV11-1

CDR3 protein: CASTGTGTTNSPLHF
CDR3 DNA: TGTGCCAGCACCGGGACAGGGACAACCAATTCACCCCTCCACTTT
J gene: TRBJ1-6
clone size: .
D gene: TRBD1
V gene: TRBV11-2

CDR3 protein: CASSAHLAGGLGSYNEQFF
CDR3 DNA: TGCGCCAGCAGCGCGCATTTAGCGGGGGGGTTGGGCTCCTACAATGAGCAGTTCTTC
J gene: TRBJ2-1
clone size: .
D gene: TRBD2
V gene: TRBV4-1

CDR3 protein: CSVGRGGGTGELFF
CDR3 DNA: TGCAGCGTTGGCAGGGGCGGCGGCACCGGGGAGCTGTTTTTT
J gene: TRBJ2-2
clone size: few
D gene: .
V gene: TRBV29-1

CDR3 protein: CASSEREVHIQYF
CDR3 DNA: TGTGCCAGCAGTGAAAGGGAGGTCCACATTCAGTACTTC
J gene: TRBJ2-4
clone size: .
D gene: .
V gene: TRBV7-2

CDR3 protein: CASSRTKREVTGYGYTF
CDR3 DNA: TGTGCCAGCAGCCGGACTAAAAGAGAGGTGACCGGCTATGGCTACACCTTC
J gene: TRBJ1-2
clone size: .
D gene: .
V gene: TRBV4-2

CDR3 protein: CASSPGVTMGETQYF
CDR3 DNA: TGTGCCAGTAGTCCCGGGGTCACAATGGGGGAGACCCAGTACTTC
J gene: TRBJ2-5
clone size: few
D gene: .
V gene: TRBV19

CDR3 protein: CASSPPSGGGYYGYTF
CDR3 DNA: TGCGCCAGCAGCCCCCCAAGTGGTGGAGGGTATTATGGCTACACCTTC
J gene: TRBJ1-2
clone size: .
D gene: .
V gene: TRBV4-1

CDR3 protein: CASIHRGADTQYF
CDR3 DNA: TGTGCCAGTATCCACAGGGGGGCAGATACGCAGTATTTT
J gene: TRBJ2-3
clone size: .
D gene: TRBD1
V gene: TRBV19

CDR3 protein: CASSYGRAGNTIYF
CDR3 DNA: TGTGCCAGCAGTTACGGCAGGGCTGGAAACACCATATATTTT
J gene: TRBJ1-3
clone size: .
D gene: .
V gene: TRBV6-5

CDR3 protein: CASTSLVQETQYF
CDR3 DNA: TGTGCCAGCACCTCACTGGTCCAAGAGACCCAGTACTTC
J gene: TRBJ2-5
clone size: .
D gene: .
V gene: TRBV5-5

CDR3 protein: CASGLEQLRREAFF
CDR3 DNA: TGTGCTAGTGGTTTGGAACAGCTCCGGCGTGAAGCTTTCTTT
J gene: TRBJ1-1
clone size: .
D gene: .
V gene: TRBV12-5

CDR3 protein: CASRAYRGQETQYF
CDR3 DNA: TGTGCCAGCAGGGCTTACCGGGGACAAGAGACCCAGTACTTC
J gene: TRBJ2-5
clone size: once
D gene: .
V gene: TRBV2

CDR3 protein: CASSYSLDRAHTQPQHF
CDR3 DNA: TGTGCCAGTAGTTACTCGCTGGACAGGGCGCACACTCAGCCCCAGCATTTT
J gene: TRBJ1-5
clone size: few
D gene: TRBD1
V gene: TRBV19

CDR3 protein: CASSGTGVKGEQFF
CDR3 DNA: TGTGCCAGCAGTGGGACAGGGGTTAAGGGTGAGCAGTTCTTC
J gene: TRBJ2-1
clone size: .
D gene: TRBD1
V gene: TRBV6-1

CDR3 protein: CASSVGAGALGNEQFF
CDR3 DNA: TGTGCCAGCAGCGTCGGAGCGGGGGCCCTGGGAAATGAGCAGTTCTTC
J gene: TRBJ2-1
clone size: once
D gene: TRBD2
V gene: TRBV9

CDR3 protein: CASSQEETATGELFF
CDR3 DNA: TGTGCCAGCAGCCAAGAGGAGACTGCTACCGGGGAGCTGTTTTTT
J gene: TRBJ2-2
clone size: .
D gene: .
V gene: TRBV4-2

CDR3 protein: CASSYSSGGAYEQYF
CDR3 DNA: TGTGCCAGCAGCTACTCTAGCGGGGGGGCCTACGAGCAGTACTTC
J gene: TRBJ2-7
clone size: .
D gene: TRBD2
V gene: TRBV7-2

CDR3 protein: CASIKGQTMITEAFF
CDR3 DNA: TGTGCCAGCATCAAGGGACAGACGATGATCACTGAAGCTTTCTTT
J gene: TRBJ1-1
clone size: .
D gene: TRBD1
V gene: TRBV6-6

CDR3 protein: CATSRAPVGLGNSYEAFF
CDR3 DNA: TGTGCCACCAGCAGAGCTCCCGTGGGACTAGGCAACTCCTATGAAGCTTTCTTT
J gene: TRBJ1-1
clone size: once
D gene: .
V gene: TRBV15

CDR3 protein: CASSESSLAVDTQYF
CDR3 DNA: TGCGCCAGCAGTGAGTCGAGCCTAGCCGTCGATACGCAGTATTTT
J gene: TRBJ2-3
clone size: .
D gene: .
V gene: TRBV10-1

CDR3 protein: CASSRTGSTDTQYF
CDR3 DNA: TGTGCCAGCAGTCGGACAGGGAGCACAGATACGCAGTATTTT
J gene: TRBJ2-3
clone size: .
D gene: TRBD1
V gene: TRBV6-6

CDR3 protein: CASSLAGVRGETQYF
CDR3 DNA: TGTGCCAGCAGCTTAGCCGGCGTACGCGGGGAGACCCAGTACTTC
J gene: TRBJ2-5
clone size: .
D gene: .
V gene: TRBV11-2

CDR3 protein: CASSEYIFEKLFF
CDR3 DNA: TGTGCCAGCAGCGAATACATTTTTGAAAAACTGTTTTTT
J gene: TRBJ1-4
clone size: .
D gene: .
V gene: TRBV7-2

CDR3 protein: CAISGGSNEQFF
CDR3 DNA: TGTGCCATCTCCGGGGGTAGCAATGAGCAGTTCTTC
J gene: TRBJ2-1
clone size: few
D gene: .
V gene: TRBV10-3

CDR3 protein: CASSYIAANTGELFF
CDR3 DNA: TGTGCCAGCAGTTATATAGCGGCGAACACCGGGGAGCTGTTTTTT
J gene: TRBJ2-2
clone size: .
D gene: .
V gene: TRBV6-6

CDR3 protein: CASSMGSLRTGAGNTIYF
CDR3 DNA: TGTGCCAGTAGTATGGGCTCGCTCCGGACAGGGGCCGGAAACACCATATATTTT
J gene: TRBJ1-3
clone size: .
D gene: TRBD1
V gene: TRBV19

CDR3 protein: CASSLMGGDEKLFF
CDR3 DNA: TGTGCCAGCAGCTTAATGGGAGGGGATGAAAAACTGTTTTTT
J gene: TRBJ1-4
clone size: .
D gene: .
V gene: TRBV7-8

CDR3 protein: CASSLWPGAEAFF
CDR3 DNA: TGTGCCAGCAGTTTATGGCCGGGAGCTGAAGCTTTCTTT
J gene: TRBJ1-1
clone size: .
D gene: .
V gene: TRBV28